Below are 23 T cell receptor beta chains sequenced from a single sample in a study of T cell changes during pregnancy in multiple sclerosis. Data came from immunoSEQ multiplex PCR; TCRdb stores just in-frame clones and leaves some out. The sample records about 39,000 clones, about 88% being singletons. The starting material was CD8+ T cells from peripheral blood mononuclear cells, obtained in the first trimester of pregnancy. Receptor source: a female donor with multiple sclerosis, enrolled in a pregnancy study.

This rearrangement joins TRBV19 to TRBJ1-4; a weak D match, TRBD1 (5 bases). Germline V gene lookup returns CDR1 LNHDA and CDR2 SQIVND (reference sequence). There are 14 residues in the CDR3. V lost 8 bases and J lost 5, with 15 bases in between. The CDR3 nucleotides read TGTGCCAGTTGCCCGACAGACCGGAATGAAAAACTGTTTTTT. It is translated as CASCPTDRNEKLFF.

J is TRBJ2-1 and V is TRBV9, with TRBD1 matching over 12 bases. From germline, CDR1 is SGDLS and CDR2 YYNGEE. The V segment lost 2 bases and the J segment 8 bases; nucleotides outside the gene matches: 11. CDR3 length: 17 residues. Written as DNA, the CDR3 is TGTGCCAGCAGCGTTGGGGGGACAGGGGGCAGCCAGGATGAGCAGTTCTTC. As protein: CASSVGGTGGSQDEQFF. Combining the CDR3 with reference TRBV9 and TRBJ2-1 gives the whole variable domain DSGVTQTPKHLITATGQRVTLRCSPRSGDLSVYWYQQSLDQGLQFLIQYYNGEERAKGNILERFSAQQFPDLHSELNLSSLELGDSALYFCASSVGGTGGSQDEQFFGPGTRLTVL.

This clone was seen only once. This CDR3 reads CASSDTGNRPEPGNTIYF. DNA for the CDR3: TGTGCCAGCAGCGATACTGGGAATCGTCCCGAACCGGGGAACACCATATATTTT. V gene TRBV9 combines with J gene TRBJ1-3; no firm D call. Per the germline V gene, CDR1 is SGDLS and CDR2 is YYNGEE. With 3 bases removed from V and 7 bases from J, the gap between germline ends came to 26 bases. The CDR3 covers 18 residues.

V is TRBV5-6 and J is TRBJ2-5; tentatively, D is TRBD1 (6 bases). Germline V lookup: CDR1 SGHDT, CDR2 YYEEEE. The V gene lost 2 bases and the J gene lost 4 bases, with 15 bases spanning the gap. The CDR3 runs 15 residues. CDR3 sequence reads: CASSFSPQGGETQYF. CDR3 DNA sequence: TGTGCCAGCAGCTTTTCCCCACAAGGGGGAGAGACCCAGTACTTC.

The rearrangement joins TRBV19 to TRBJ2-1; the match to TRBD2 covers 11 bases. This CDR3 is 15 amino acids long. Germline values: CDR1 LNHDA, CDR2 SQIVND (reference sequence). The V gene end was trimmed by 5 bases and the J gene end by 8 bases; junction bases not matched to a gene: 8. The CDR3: CASSVTSGGLDEQFF. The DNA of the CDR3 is TGTGCCAGTAGTGTAACTAGCGGGGGATTGGATGAGCAGTTCTTC.

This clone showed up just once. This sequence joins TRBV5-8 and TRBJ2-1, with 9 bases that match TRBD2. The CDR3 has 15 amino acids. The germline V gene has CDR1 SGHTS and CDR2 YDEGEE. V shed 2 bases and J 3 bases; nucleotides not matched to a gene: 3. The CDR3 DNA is TGTGCCAGCAGCTTTGCTAGCGGGGTCTACAATGAGCAGTTCTTC. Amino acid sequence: CASSFASGVYNEQFF.

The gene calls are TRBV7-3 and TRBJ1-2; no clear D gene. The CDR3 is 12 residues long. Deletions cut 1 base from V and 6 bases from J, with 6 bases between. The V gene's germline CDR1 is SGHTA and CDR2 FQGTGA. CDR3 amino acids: CASSLIIDGYTF. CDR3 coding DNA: TGTGCCAGCAGCTTAATTATAGATGGCTACACCTTC.

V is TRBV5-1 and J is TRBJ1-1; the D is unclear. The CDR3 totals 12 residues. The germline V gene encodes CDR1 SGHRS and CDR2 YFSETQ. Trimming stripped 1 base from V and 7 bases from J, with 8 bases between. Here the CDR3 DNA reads TGCGCCAGCAGCTTGTCCCCGGTTGAAGCTTTCTTT. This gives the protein CASSLSPVEAFF.

CDR3 amino acids: CASSYQAGVHNEQFF. Written as DNA, the CDR3 is TGTGCCAGCAGTTATCAAGCGGGGGTCCACAATGAGCAGTTCTTC. The rearrangement links TRBV6-5 to TRBJ2-1; 8 nucleotides match TRBD2. This CDR3 is built from 15 residues. CDR1 is MNHEY, CDR2 SVGAGI, per germline. V shed 3 bases and J 5 bases; nucleotides not matched to a gene: 6.

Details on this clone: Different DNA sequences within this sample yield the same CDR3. CDR3 in DNA: TGTGCCAGCAGCTTAGCGGGGGCTCAAGAGACCCAGTACTTC. This sequence encodes CASSLAGAQETQYF. This sequence joins TRBV7-2 and TRBJ2-5; possibly TRBD1 for D (6 bases). The CDR3 is made up of 14 amino acids. Trimming left V 0 bases short and J 2 bases short, with 7 bases between. Germline V gene data show CDR1 as SGHTA and CDR2 as FQGNSA.

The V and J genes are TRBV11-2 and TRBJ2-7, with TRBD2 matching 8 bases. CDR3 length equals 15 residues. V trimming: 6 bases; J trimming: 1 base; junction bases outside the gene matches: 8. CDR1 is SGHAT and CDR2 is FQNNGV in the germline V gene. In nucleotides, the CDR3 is TGTGCCAGCAGTTCAGTACTAGCGGTTTCCTACGAGCAGTACTTC. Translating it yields CASSSVLAVSYEQYF.

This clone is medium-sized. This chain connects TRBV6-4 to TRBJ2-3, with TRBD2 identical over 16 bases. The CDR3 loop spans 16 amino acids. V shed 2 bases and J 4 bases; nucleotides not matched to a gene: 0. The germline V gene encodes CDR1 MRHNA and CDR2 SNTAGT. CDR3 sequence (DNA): TGTGCCAGCAGTGACGGGACTAGCGGGGGGGCAGATACGCAGTATTTT. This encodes CASSDGTSGGADTQYF.

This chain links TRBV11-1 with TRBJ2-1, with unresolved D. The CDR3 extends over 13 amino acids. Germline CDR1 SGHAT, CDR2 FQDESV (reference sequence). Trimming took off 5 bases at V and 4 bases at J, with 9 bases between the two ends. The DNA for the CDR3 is TGTGCCAGCAGCGTGACAAATTACAATGAGCAGTTCTTC. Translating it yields CASSVTNYNEQFF.

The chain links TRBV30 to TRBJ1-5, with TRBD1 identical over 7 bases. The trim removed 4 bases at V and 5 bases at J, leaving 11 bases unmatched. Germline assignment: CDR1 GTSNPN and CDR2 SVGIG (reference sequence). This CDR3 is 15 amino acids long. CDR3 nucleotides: TGTGCCTGGACCCAAGGACAGGATAGTTATCAGCCCCAGCATTTT. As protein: CAWTQGQDSYQPQHF.

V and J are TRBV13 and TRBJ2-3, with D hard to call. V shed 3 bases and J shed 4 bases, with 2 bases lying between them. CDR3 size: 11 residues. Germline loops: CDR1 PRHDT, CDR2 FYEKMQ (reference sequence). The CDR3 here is CASSFADTQYF. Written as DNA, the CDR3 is TGTGCCAGCAGCTTCGCAGATACGCAGTATTTT.

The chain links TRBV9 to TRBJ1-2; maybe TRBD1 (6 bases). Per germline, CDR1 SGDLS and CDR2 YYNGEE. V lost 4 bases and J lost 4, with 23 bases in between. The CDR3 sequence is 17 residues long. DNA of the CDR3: TGTGCCAGCAGCCCAAATTTGAACAGGGCTTATAGCTATGGCTACACCTTC. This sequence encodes CASSPNLNRAYSYGYTF. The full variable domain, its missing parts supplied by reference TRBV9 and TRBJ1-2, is DSGVTQTPKHLITATGQRVTLRCSPRSGDLSVYWYQQSLDQGLQFLIQYYNGEERAKGNILERFSAQQFPDLHSELNLSSLELGDSALYFCASSPNLNRAYSYGYTFGSGTRLTVV.

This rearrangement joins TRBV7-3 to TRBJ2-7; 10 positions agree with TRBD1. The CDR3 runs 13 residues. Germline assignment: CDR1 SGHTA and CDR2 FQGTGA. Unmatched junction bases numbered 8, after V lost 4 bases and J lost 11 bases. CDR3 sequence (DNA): TGTGCCAGCAGCTCTGACAGGGGGCAAAGGAAGTACTTC. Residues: CASSSDRGQRKYF.

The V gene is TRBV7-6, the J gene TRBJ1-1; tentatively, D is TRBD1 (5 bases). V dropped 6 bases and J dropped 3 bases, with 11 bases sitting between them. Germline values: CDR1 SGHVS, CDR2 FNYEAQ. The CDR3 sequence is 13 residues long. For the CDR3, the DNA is TGTGCCAGCAGTCCACCAGGGCACACTGAAGCTTTCTTT. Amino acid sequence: CASSPPGHTEAFF.

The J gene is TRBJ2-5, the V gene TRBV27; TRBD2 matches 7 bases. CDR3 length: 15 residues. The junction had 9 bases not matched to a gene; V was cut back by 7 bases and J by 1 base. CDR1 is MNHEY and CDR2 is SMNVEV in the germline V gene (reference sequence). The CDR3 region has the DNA TGTGCCAGCACCTTACTAGCGCGATTCCAAGAGACCCAGTACTTC. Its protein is CASTLLARFQETQYF.

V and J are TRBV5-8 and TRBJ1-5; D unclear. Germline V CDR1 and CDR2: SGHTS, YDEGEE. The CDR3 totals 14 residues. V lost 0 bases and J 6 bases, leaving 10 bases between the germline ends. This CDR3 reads CASSLVRAGQPQHF. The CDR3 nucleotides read TGTGCCAGCAGCTTGGTGAGGGCCGGTCAGCCCCAGCATTTT.

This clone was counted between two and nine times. Written as DNA, the CDR3 is TGTGCCAGCAGCTTCGGCGAGCAGTACTTC. Translating it yields CASSFGEQYF. The V gene is TRBV11-2, the J gene TRBJ2-7; no clear D gene. V was shortened by 3 bases and J by 6 bases, with 3 bases between the two germline ends. The CDR3 sequence is 10 residues long. CDR1 is SGHAT and CDR2 is FQNNGV in the germline V gene.

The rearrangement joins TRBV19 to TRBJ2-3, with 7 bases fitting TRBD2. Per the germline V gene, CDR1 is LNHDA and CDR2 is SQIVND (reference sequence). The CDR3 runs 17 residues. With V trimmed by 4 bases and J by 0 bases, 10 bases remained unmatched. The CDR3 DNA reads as TGTGCCAGTAGTACGCATCGACTAGCTTCTAGCACAGATACGCAGTATTTT. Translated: CASSTHRLASSTDTQYF.

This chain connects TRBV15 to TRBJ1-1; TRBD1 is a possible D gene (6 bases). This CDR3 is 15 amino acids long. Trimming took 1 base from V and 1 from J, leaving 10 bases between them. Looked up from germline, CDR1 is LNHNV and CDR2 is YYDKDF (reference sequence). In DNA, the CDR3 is TGTGCCACCAGCAGAGTACAGGGTCCGAACACTGAAGCTTTCTTT. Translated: CATSRVQGPNTEAFF.